What follows are 7 T cell receptor beta chains derived from one specimen sequenced in a study of blood T cell repertoires in COVID-19. Using immunoSEQ multiplex PCR, the repertoire was profiled, and TCRdb retains in-frame clones only, with some absent. The sample lists about 190,000 clones, around 87% occurring once. The sequencing input was peripheral blood. The receptors were sampled from a middle-aged man with active or convalescent COVID-19.

The chain couples TRBV19 to TRBJ2-3, with 9 bases matching TRBD2. With 5 bases clipped from V and 0 bases from J, the junction kept 9 bases outside the gene matches. The CDR3 is 17 residues long. The germline gives CDR1 LNHDA, CDR2 SQIVND (reference sequence). The CDR3 here is CASSLRGGLDSTDTQYF. The CDR3 coding sequence is TGTGCCAGTAGTCTGCGGGGGGGCCTCGATAGCACAGATACGCAGTATTTT. The variable domain in full, with the rest retrieved from reference TRBV19 and TRBJ2-3, is DGGITQSPKYLFRKEGQNVTLSCEQNLNHDAMYWYRQDPGQGLRLIYYSQIVNDFQKGDIAEGYSVSREKKESFPLTVTSAQKNPTAFYLCASSLRGGLDSTDTQYFGPGTRLTVL.

V is TRBV29-1 and J is TRBJ2-3, with D unresolved. V shed 2 bases and J shed 3 bases, with 6 bases lying between them. There are 12 residues in the CDR3. Germline lookup yields CDR1 SQVTM and CDR2 ANQGSEA. The CDR3 DNA sequence: TGCAGCGTTGAAACAGAGACAGATACGCAGTATTTT. Translating gives CSVETETDTQYF.

V gene TRBV6-1 combines with J gene TRBJ2-7; TRBD1 matches at 7 bases. This CDR3 spans 14 amino acids. Germline loops: CDR1 MNHNS, CDR2 SASEGT. The J segment lost 3 bases and the V segment lost 1 base, leaving 3 bases of the junction unmatched. The CDR3 spells CASSEGDRLYEQYF. The CDR3 DNA reads TGTGCCAGCAGTGAAGGGGACAGACTCTACGAGCAGTACTTC.

This clone occurred a few times. This chain uses TRBV6-4 with TRBJ1-5; D perhaps matches TRBD1 (5 bases). Trimming took off 8 bases at V and 9 bases at J, with 20 bases between the two ends. The CDR3 runs 14 residues. Germline CDR1 MRHNA, CDR2 SNTAGT. The CDR3 region is CASGPTAGTWPQHF. In DNA form, the CDR3 reads TGTGCCAGCGGACCAACGGCGGGGACGTGGCCCCAGCATTTT.

V is TRBV7-2 and J is TRBJ2-4; D may be TRBD2 (6 bases). The germline V and J ends were trimmed by 5 bases and 1 base, with 18 bases remaining between them. In germline, CDR1 is SGHTA, CDR2 FQGNSA. The CDR3 extends over 17 amino acids. CDR3 DNA: TGTGCCAGCAGCCAAAACCGGAATCTAGCGGCCAAAAACATTCAGTACTTC. Amino acid sequence: CASSQNRNLAAKNIQYF.

J is TRBJ1-1 and V is TRBV18; TRBD1 is a possible D gene (5 bases). V was clipped by 6 bases and J by 3 bases, with 14 bases between them. The CDR3 sequence is 14 residues long. Per germline, CDR1 KGHSH and CDR2 LQKENI. This chain's CDR3 is CASSSQKGDTEAFF. CDR3 in DNA: TGTGCCAGCTCTTCACAGAAAGGGGACACTGAAGCTTTCTTT. Together with reference TRBV18 and TRBJ1-1, the CDR3 gives the full variable domain: NAGVMQNPRHLVRRRGQEARLRCSPMKGHSHVYWYRQLPEEGLKFMVYLQKENIIDESGMPKERFSAEFPKEGPSILRIQQVVRGDSAAYFCASSSQKGDTEAFFGQGTRLTVV.

This chain links TRBV6-5 with TRBJ2-1; 11 positions agree with TRBD2. This CDR3 spans 15 amino acids. The J segment lost 5 bases and the V segment lost 5 bases, leaving 5 bases of the junction unmatched. CDR1 is MNHEY and CDR2 is SVGAGI in the germline V gene. Written as DNA, the CDR3 is TGTGCCAGCAGTCGCCTAGCGGGGGGTAACAATGAGCAGTTCTTC. It is translated as CASSRLAGGNNEQFF.